What follows is one TCR beta chain and its context. Germline lookup yields CDR1 MDHEN and CDR2 SYDVKM. Between the trimmed V and J ends, which lost 7 bases and 0 bases, there was a span of 12 bases. The CDR3 is 14 amino acids. This specimen belongs to a study of T cell changes during pregnancy in multiple sclerosis. Produced via immunoSEQ multiplex PCR; TCRdb's table is partial and in-frame only. The data hold 50,000 to 70,000 clones, with 80% to 95% observed a single time. This chain links TRBV28 with TRBJ1-1; D not certain. The sequenced sample was peripheral blood, obtained in the first trimester of pregnancy. The sequence was obtained from a female donor with multiple sclerosis, enrolled in a pregnancy study. CDR3 amino acids: CASKLTMLNTEAFF. DNA for the CDR3: TGTGCCAGCAAGCTAACCATGTTGAACACTGAAGCTTTCTTT. Filled out from reference TRBV28 and TRBJ1-1, the complete variable domain reads DVKVTQSSRYLVKRTGEKVFLECVQDMDHENMFWYRQDPGLGLRLIYFSYDVKMKEKGDIPEGYSVSREKKERFSLILESASTNQTSMYLCASKLTMLNTEAFFGQGTRLTVV.